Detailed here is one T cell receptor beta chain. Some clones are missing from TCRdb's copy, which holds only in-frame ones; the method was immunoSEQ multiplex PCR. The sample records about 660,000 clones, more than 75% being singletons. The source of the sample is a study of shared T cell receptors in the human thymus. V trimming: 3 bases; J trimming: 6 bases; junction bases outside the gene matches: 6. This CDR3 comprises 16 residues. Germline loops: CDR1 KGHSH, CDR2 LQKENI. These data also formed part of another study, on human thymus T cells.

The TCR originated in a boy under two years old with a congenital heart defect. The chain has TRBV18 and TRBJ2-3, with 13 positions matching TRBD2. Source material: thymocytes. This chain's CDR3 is CASSPGLAGAGDTQYF. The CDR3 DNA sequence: TGTGCCAGCTCACCCGGACTAGCGGGGGCAGGGGATACGCAGTATTTT.